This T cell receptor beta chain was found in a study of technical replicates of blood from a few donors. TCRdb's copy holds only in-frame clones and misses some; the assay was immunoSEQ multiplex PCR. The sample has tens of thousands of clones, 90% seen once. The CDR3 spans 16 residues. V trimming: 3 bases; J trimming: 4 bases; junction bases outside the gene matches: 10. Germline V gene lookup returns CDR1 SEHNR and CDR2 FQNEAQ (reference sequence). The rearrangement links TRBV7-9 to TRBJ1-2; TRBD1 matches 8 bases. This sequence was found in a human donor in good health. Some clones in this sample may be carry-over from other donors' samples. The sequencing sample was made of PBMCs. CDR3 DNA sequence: TGTGCCAGCAGCTTGGACAGACAGGGGACCGGCTATGGCTACACCTTC. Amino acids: CASSLDRQGTGYGYTF. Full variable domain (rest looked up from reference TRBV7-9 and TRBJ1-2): DTGVSQNPRHKITKRGQNVTFRCDPISEHNRLYWYRQTLGQGPEFLTYFQNEAQLEKSRLLSDRFSAERPKGSFSTLEIQRTEQGDSAMYLCASSLDRQGTGYGYTFGSGTRLTVV.